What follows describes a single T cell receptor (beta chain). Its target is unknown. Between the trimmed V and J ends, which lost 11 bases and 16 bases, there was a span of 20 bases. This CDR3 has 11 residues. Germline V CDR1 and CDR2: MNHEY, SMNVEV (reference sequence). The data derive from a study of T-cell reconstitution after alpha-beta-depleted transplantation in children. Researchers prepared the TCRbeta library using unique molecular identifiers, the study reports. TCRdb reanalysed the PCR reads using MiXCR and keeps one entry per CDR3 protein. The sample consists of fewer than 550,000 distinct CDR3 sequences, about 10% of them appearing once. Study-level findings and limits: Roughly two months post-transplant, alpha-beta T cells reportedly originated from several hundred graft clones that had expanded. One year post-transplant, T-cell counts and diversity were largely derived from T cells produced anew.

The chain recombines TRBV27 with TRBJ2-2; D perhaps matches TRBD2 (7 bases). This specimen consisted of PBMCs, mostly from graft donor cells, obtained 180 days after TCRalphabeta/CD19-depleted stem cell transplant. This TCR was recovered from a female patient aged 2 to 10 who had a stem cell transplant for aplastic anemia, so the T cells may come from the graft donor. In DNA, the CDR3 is TGTGCCGGACTTTTGGGGGGGCCCCGGTTTTTT. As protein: CAGLLGGPRFF.